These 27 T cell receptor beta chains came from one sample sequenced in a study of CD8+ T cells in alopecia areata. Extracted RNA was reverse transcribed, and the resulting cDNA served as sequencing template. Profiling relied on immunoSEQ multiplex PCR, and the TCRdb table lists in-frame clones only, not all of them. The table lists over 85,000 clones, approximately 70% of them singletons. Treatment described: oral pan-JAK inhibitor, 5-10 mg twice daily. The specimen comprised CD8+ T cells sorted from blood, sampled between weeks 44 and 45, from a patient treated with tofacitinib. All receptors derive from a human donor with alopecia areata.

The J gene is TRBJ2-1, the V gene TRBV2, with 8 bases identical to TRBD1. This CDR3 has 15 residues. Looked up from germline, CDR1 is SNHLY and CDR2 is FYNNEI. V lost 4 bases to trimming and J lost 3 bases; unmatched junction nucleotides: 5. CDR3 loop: CASSGGQVNYNEQFF. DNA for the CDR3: TGTGCCAGCAGTGGGGGACAGGTCAACTACAATGAGCAGTTCTTC.

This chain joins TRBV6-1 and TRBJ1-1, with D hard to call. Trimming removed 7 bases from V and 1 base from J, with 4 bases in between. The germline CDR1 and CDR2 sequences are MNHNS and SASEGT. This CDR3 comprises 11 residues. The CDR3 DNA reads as TGTGCCAGCATCGAGAACACTGAAGCTTTCTTT. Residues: CASIENTEAFF.

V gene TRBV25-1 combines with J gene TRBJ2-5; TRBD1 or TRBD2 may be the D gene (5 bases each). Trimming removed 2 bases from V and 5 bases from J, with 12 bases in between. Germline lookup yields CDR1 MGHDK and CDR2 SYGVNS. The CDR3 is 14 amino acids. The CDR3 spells CASSETSGQETQYF. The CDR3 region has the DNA TGTGCCAGCAGTGAAACTTCGGGGCAGGAGACCCAGTACTTC.

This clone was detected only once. The CDR3: CASPCKGLGNQPQHF. CDR3 sequence (DNA): TGTGCCAGCCCCTGTAAGGGGTTAGGCAATCAGCCCCAGCATTTT. This chain joins TRBV25-1 and TRBJ1-5, with TRBD1 as a possible D gene (5 bases). The germline CDR1 and CDR2 sequences are MGHDK and SYGVNS. The CDR3 covers 15 residues. Trimming removed 8 bases at V and 2 bases at J, with 16 bases between. Full variable domain (rest looked up from reference TRBV25-1 and TRBJ1-5): EADIYQTPRYLVIGTGKKITLECSQTMGHDKMYWYQQDPGMELHLIHYSYGVNSTEKGDLSSESTVSRIRTEHFPLTLESARPSHTSQYLCASPCKGLGNQPQHFGDGTRLSIL.

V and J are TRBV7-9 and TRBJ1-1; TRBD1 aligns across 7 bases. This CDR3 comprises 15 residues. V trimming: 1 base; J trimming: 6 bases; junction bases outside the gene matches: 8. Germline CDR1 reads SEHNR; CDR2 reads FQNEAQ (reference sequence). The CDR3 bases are TGTGCCAGCAGCTTAGTCGGGCCCAGGGGGGCTGAAGCTTTCTTT. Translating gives CASSLVGPRGAEAFF.

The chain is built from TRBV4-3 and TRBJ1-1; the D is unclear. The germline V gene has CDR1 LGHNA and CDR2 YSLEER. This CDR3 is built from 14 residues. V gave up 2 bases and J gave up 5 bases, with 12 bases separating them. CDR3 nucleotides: TGCGCCAGCAGCCAAATCGGTATTGGGACTGAAGCTTTCTTT. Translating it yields CASSQIGIGTEAFF.

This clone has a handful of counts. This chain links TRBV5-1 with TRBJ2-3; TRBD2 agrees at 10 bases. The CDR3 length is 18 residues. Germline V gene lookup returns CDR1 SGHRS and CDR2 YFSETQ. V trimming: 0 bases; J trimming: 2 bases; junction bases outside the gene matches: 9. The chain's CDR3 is CASSLASGGASDTDTQYF. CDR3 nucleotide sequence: TGCGCCAGCAGCTTGGCCAGCGGGGGGGCGTCTGACACAGATACGCAGTATTTT. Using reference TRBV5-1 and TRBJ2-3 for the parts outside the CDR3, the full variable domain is KAGVTQTPRYLIKTRGQQVTLSCSPISGHRSVSWYQQTPGQGLQFLFEYFSETQRNKGNFPGRFSGRQFSNSRSEMNVSTLELGDSALYLCASSLASGGASDTDTQYFGPGTRLTVL.

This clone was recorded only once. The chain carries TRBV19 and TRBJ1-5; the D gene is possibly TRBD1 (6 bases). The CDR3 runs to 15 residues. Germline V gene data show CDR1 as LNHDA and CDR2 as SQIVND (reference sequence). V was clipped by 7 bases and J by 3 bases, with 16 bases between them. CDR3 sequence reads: CASIERGQDNQPQHF. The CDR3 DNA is TGTGCCAGTATCGAACGGGGACAAGACAATCAGCCCCAGCATTTT.

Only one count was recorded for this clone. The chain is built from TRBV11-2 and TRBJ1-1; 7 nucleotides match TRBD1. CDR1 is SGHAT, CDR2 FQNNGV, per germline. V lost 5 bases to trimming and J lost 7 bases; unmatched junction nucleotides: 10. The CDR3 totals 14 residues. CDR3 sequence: CASSLDRRVDEAFF. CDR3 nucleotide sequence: TGTGCCAGCAGCCTGGACAGGCGGGTCGATGAAGCTTTCTTT.

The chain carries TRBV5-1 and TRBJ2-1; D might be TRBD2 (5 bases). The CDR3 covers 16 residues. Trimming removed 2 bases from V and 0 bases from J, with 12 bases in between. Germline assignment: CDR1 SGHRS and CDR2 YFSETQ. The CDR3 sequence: CASSFVAQSSYNEQFF. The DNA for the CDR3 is TGCGCCAGCAGCTTTGTAGCGCAAAGCTCCTACAATGAGCAGTTCTTC.

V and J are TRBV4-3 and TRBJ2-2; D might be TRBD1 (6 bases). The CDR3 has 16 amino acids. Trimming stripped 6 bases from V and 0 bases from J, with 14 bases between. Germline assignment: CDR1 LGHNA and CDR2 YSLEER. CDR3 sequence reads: CASSQPGHTNTGELFF. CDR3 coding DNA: TGCGCCAGCAGTCAACCGGGACATACGAACACCGGGGAGCTGTTTTTT.

The CDR3 DNA reads as TGTGCCTGGAGTGTAAATCGAAAAGATACGCAGTATTTT. Translating gives CAWSVNRKDTQYF. J is TRBJ2-3 and V is TRBV30; D call uncertain. V gave up 0 bases and J gave up 5 bases, with 9 bases separating them. Germline loops: CDR1 GTSNPN, CDR2 SVGIG (reference sequence). This CDR3 is 13 amino acids long.

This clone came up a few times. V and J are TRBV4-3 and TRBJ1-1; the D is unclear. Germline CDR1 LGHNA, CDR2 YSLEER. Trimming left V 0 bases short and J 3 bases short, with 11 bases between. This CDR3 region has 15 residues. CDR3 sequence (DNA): TGCGCCAGCAGCCAAGATGGATCCGGAGACACTGAAGCTTTCTTT. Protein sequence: CASSQDGSGDTEAFF.

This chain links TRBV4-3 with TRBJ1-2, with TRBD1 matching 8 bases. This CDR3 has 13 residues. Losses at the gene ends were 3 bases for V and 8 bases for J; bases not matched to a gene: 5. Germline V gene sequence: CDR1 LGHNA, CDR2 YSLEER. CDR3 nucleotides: TGCGCCAGCAGCCACTTGACAGGGGTCGGCTACACCTTC. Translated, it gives CASSHLTGVGYTF.

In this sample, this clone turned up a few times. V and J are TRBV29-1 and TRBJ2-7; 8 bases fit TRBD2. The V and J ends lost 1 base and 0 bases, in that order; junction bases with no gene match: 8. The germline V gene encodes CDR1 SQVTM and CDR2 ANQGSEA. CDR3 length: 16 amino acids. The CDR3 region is CSVEATSGEGSYEQYF. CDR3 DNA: TGCAGCGTTGAAGCCACTAGCGGTGAAGGCTCCTACGAGCAGTACTTC.

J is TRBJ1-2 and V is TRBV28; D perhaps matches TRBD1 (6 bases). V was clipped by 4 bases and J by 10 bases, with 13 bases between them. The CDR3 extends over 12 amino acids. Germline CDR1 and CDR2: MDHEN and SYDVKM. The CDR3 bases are TGTGCCAGCAGTTCGGGCAGGGGAGTCTACACCTTC. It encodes CASSSGRGVYTF.

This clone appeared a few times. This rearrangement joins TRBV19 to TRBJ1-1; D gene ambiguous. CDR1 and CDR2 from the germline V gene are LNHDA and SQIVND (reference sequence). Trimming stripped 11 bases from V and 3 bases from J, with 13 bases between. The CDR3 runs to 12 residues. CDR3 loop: CASRTGDTEAFF. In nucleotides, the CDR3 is TGTGCCTCCCGGACCGGGGACACTGAAGCTTTCTTT.

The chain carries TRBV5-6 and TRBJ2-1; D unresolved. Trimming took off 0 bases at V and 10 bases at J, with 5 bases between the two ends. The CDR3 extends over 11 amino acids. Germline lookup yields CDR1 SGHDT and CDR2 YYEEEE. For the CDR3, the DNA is TGTGCCAGCAGCTTGGGTAAGGAGCAGTTCTTC. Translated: CASSLGKEQFF.

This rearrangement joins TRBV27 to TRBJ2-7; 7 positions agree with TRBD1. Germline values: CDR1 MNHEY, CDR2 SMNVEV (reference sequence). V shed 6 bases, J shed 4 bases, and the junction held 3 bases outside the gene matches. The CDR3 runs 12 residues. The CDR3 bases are TGTGCCAGCAGACAGGGGCGATACGAGCAGTACTTC. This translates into CASRQGRYEQYF.

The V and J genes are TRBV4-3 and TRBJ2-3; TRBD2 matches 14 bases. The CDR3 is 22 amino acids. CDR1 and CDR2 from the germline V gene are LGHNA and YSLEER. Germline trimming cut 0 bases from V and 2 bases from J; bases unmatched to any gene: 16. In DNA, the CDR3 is TGCGCCAGCAGCCAAGATCAGGGGACTAGCGGGGGCCATTTTCAGACCACAGATACGCAGTATTTT. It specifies CASSQDQGTSGGHFQTTDTQYF.

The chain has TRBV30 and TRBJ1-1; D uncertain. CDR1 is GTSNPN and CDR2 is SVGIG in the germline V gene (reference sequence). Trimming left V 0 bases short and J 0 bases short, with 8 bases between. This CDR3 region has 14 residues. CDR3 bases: TGTGCCTGGAGTGTAAACGGAATGAACACTGAAGCTTTCTTT. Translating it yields CAWSVNGMNTEAFF.

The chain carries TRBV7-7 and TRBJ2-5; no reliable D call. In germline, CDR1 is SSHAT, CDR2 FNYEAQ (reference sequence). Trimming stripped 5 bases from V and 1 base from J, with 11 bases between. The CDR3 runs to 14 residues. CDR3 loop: CASSTEWGQETQYF. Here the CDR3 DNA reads TGTGCCAGCAGCACAGAGTGGGGCCAAGAGACCCAGTACTTC.

Written as DNA, the CDR3 is TGTGCCAGCAGCCAAGCCACCGGAGGGGAGCAGTACTTC. Encoded protein: CASSQATGGEQYF. The chain recombines TRBV14 with TRBJ2-7, with TRBD2 as a possible D gene (6 bases). Per germline, CDR1 SGHDN and CDR2 FVKESK. Trimming removed 1 base from V and 7 bases from J, with 11 bases in between. This CDR3 comprises 13 residues.

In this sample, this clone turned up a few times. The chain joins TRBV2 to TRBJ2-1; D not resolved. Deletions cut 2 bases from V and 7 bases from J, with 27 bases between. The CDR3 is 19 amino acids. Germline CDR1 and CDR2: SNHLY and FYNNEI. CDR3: CASSEFPPGESNIGNEQFF. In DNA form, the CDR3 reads TGTGCCAGCAGTGAATTTCCGCCTGGAGAGTCGAATATAGGGAATGAGCAGTTCTTC.

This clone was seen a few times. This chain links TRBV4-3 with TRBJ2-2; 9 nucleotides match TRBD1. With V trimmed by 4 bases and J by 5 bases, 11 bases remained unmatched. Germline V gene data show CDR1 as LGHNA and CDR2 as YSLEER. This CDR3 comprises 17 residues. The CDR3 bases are TGCGCCAGCAGCCGATCGTCCGGGACAGGGAGAACCGGGGAGCTGTTTTTT. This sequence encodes CASSRSSGTGRTGELFF.

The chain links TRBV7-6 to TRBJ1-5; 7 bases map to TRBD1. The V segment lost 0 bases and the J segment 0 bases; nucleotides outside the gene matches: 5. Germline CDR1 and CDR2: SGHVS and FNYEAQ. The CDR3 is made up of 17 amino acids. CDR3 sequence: CASSLAPRDSSNQPQHF. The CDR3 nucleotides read TGTGCCAGCAGCTTAGCGCCCCGGGACAGTAGCAATCAGCCCCAGCATTTT.

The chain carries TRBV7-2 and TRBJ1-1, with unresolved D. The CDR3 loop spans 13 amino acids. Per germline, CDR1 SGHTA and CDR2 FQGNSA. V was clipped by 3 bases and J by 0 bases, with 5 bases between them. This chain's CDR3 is CASSLGMNTEAFF. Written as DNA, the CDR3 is TGTGCCAGCAGCTTGGGCATGAACACTGAAGCTTTCTTT.